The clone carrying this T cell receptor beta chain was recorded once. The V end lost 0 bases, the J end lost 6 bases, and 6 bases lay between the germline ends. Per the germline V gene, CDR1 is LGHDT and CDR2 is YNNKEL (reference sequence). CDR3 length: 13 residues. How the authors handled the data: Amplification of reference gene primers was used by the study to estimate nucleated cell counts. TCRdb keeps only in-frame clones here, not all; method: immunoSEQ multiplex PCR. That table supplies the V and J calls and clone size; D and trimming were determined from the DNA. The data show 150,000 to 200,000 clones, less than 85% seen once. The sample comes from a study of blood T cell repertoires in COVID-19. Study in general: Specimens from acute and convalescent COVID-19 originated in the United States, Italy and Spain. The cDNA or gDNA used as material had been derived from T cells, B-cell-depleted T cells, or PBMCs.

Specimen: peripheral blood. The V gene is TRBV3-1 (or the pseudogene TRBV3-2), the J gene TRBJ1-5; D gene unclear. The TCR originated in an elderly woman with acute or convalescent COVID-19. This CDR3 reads CASSQDLSQPQHF. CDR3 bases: TGTGCCAGCAGCCAAGATCTAAGTCAGCCCCAGCATTTT.